Many counts were recorded for the clone carrying this T cell receptor (beta chain). Its target is unknown. The data were taken from a study of T cells in Graves' hyperthyroidism and ophthalmopathy. The study's findings and limits: Among clonotypes expanded in thyroid above 0.001, most were also found in blood. Stable hyperthyroidism was separated from ophthalmopathy by a model based on 13 V-J features. Model predictions of ophthalmopathy came a median about six months before onset.

CDR3 length equals 12 residues. Trimming took off 6 bases at V and 7 bases at J, with 12 bases between the two ends. CDR1 and CDR2 (germline): KGHSH, LQKENI. TCR beta CDR3 regions were amplified from RNA transcripts. Initially, a first-round RT-PCR of the TCR CDR3 employed the HTBI primer set. Using its own MiXCR run on the multiplex PCR reads, TCRdb lists one record per CDR3 protein. The sample carries some 770,000 distinct CDR3 sequences, roughly 15% recorded once. The sequencing input was blood. The chain combines TRBV18 with TRBJ1-2, with a tentative D call TRBD1 (6 bases). The source is a young man with Graves' hyperthyroidism. The CDR3 protein is CASSLEGVGYTF. In nucleotides, the CDR3 is TGTGCCAGCTCGCTGGAGGGGGTTGGCTACACCTTC.